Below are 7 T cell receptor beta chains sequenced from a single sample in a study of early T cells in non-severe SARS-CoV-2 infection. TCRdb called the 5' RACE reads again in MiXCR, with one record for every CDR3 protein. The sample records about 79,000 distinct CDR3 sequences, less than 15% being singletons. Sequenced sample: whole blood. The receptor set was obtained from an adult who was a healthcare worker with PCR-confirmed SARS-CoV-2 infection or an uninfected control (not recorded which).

CDR3 DNA: TGTGCCAGCAGACCCCGGGCTAGCGGGGGGAACCAAGAGACCCAGTACTTC. Its translation is CASRPRASGGNQETQYF. The chain has TRBV27 and TRBJ2-5; 11 bases align to TRBD2. Germline V CDR1 and CDR2: MNHEY, SMNVEV (reference sequence). The CDR3 is 17 residues long. V gave up 6 bases and J gave up 0 bases; unmatched junction bases: 9.

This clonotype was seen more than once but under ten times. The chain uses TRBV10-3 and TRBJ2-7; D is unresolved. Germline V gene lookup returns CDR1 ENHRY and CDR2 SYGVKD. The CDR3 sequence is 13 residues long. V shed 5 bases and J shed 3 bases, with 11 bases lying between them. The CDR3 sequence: CAISKGYFYEQYF. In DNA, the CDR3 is TGTGCCATCAGTAAGGGCTACTTCTACGAGCAGTACTTC.

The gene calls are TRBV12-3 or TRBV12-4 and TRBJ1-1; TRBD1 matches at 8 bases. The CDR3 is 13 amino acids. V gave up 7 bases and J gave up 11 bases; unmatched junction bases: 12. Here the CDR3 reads CASTSYQDREAFF. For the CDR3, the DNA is TGTGCCAGCACCTCTTACCAGGACAGGGAGGCTTTCTTT.

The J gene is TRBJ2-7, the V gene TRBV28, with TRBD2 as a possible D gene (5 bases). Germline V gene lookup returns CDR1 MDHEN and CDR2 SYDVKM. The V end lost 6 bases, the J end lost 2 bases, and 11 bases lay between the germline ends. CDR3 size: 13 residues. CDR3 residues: CASSLTGTYEQYF. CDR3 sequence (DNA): TGTGCCAGCAGCTTAACCGGGACCTACGAGCAGTACTTC. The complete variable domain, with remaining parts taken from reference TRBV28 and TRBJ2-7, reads DVKVTQSSRYLVKRTGEKVFLECVQDMDHENMFWYRQDPGLGLRLIYFSYDVKMKEKGDIPEGYSVSREKKERFSLILESASTNQTSMYLCASSLTGTYEQYFGPGTRLTVT.

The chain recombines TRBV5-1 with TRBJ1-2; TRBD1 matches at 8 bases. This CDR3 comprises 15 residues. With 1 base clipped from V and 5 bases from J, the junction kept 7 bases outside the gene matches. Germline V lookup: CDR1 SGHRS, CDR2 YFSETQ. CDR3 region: CASSLPGQGVYGYTF. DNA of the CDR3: TGCGCCAGCAGCTTGCCCGGACAGGGAGTATATGGCTACACCTTC.

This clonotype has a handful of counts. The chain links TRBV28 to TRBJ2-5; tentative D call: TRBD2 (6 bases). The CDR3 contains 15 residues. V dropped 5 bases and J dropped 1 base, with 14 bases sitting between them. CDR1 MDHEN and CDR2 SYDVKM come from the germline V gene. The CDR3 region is CASSPDWGVQETQYF. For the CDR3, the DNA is TGTGCCAGCAGTCCCGACTGGGGGGTCCAAGAGACCCAGTACTTC.

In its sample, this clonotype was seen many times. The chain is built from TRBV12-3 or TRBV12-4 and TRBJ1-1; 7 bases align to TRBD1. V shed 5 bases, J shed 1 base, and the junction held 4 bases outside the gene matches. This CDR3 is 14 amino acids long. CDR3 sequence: CASSVRQGNTEAFF. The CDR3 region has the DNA TGTGCCAGCAGTGTCCGACAGGGGAACACTGAAGCTTTCTTT.